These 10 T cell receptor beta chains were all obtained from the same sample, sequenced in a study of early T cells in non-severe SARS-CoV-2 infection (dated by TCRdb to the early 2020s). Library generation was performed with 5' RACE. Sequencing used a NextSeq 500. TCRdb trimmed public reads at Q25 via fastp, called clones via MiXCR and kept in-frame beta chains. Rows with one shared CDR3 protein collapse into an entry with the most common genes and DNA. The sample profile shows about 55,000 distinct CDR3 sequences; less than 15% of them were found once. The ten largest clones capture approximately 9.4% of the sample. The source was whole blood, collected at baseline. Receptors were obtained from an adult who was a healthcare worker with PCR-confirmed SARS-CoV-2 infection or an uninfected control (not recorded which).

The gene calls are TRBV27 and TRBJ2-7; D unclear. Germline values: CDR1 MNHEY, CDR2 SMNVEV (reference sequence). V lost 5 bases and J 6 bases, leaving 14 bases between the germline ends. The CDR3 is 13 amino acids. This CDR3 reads CASSIGPGGEQYF. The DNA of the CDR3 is TGTGCCAGCAGTATTGGGCCGGGTGGCGAGCAGTACTTC.

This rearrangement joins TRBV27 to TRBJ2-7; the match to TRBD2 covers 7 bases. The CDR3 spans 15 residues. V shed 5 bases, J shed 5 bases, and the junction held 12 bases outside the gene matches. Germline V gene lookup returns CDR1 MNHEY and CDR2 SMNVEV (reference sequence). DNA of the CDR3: TGTGCCAGCAGTGACGGGCGGCGGGAGTATAACGAGCAGTACTTC. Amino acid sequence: CASSDGRREYNEQYF.

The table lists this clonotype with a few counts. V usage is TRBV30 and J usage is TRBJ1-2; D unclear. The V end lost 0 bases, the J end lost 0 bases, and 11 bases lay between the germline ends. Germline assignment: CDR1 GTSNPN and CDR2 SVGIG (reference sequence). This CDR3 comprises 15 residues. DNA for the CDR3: TGTGCCTGGAGTGTAGGGCAGGTCACTAACTATGGCTACACCTTC. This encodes CAWSVGQVTNYGYTF.

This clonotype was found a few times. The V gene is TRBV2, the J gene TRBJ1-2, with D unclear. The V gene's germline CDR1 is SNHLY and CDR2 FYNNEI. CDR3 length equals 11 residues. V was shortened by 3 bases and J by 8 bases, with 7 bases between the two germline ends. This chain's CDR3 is CASSESVGYTF. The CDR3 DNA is TGTGCCAGCAGTGAGAGTGTAGGCTACACCTTC.

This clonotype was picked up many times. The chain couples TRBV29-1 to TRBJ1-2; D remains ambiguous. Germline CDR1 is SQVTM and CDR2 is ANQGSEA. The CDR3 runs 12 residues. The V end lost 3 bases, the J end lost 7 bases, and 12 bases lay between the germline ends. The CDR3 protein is CSVDHPGFGYTF. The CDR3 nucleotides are TGCAGCGTTGACCACCCGGGTTTTGGCTACACCTTC.

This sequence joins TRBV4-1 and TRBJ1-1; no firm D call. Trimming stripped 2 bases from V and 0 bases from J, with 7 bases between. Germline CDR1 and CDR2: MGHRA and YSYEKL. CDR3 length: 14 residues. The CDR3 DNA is TGCGCCAGCAGCCAATCTCGATTGAACACTGAAGCTTTCTTT. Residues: CASSQSRLNTEAFF.

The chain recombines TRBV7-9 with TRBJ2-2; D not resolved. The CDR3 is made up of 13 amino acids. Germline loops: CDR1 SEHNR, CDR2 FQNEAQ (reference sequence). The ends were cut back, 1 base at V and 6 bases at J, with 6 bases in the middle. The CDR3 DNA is TGTGCCAGCAGCTTAGGTCCCCCCGGGGAGCTGTTTTTT. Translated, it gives CASSLGPPGELFF.

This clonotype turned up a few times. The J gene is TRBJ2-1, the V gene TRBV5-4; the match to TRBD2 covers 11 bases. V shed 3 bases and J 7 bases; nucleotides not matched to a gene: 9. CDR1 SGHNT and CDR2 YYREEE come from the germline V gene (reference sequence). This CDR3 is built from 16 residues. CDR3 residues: CASSSASGRLWNEQFF. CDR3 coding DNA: TGTGCCAGCAGCTCCGCTAGCGGGAGGCTTTGGAATGAGCAGTTCTTC.

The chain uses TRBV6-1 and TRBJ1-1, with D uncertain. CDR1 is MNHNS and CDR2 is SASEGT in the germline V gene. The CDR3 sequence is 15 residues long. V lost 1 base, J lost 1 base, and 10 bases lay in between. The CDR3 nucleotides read TGTGCCAGCAGTGAAGGATCCCACGGGAACACTGAAGCTTTCTTT. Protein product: CASSEGSHGNTEAFF.

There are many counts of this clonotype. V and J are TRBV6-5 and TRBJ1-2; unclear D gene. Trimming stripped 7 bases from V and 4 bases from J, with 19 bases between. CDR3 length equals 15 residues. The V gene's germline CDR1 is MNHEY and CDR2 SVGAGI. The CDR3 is CASTPWVEGSYGYTF. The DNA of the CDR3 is TGTGCCAGCACTCCCTGGGTGGAGGGAAGCTATGGCTACACCTTC.